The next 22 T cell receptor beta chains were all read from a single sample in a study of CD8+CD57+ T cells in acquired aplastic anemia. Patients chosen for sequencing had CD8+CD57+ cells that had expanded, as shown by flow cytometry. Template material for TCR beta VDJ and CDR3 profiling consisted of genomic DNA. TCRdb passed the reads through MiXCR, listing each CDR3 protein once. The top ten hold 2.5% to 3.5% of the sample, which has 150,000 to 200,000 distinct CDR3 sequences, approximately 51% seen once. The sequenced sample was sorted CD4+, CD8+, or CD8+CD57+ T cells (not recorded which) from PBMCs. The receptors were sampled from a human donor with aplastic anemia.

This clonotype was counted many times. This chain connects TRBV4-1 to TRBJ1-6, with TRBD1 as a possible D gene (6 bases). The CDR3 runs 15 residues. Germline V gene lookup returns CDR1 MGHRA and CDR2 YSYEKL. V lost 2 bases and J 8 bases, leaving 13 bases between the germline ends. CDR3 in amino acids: CASSQTQGSDSPLHF. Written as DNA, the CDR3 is TGCGCCAGCAGCCAAACACAGGGTTCGGATTCACCCCTCCACTTT.

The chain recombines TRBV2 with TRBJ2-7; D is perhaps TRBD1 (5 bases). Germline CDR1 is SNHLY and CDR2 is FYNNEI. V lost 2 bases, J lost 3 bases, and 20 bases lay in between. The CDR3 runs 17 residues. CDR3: CASSEFHDRWTIYEQYF. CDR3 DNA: TGTGCCAGCAGTGAATTTCATGACCGTTGGACAATCTACGAGCAGTACTTC.

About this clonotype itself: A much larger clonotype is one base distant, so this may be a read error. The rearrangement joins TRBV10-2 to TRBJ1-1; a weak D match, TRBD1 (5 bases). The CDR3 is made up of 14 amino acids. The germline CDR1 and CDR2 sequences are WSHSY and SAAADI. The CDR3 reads CASSQGVRNTEAFF. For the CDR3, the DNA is TGTGCCAGCAGCCAAGGGGTTAGGAACACTGAAGCTTTCTTT.

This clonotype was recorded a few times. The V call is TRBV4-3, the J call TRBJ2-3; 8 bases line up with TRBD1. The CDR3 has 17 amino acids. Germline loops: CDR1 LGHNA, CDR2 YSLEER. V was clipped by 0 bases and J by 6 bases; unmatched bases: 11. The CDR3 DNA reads TGCGCCAGCAGCCAAGAGTTCCGGACAGGGCCCGGGGATACGCAGTATTTT. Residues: CASSQEFRTGPGDTQYF.

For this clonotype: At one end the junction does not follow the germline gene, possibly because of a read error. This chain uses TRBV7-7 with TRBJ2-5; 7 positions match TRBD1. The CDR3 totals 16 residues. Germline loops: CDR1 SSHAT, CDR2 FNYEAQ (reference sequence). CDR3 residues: CASNLTPTGMGETQYF. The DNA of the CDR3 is TGTGCCAGCAACTTAACCCCGACAGGGATGGGTGAGACCCAGTACTTC.

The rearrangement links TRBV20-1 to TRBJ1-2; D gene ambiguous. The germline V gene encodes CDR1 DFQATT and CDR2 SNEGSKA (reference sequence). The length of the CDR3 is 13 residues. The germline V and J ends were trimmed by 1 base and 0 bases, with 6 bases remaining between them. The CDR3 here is CSARVAANYGYTF. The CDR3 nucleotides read TGCAGTGCTAGAGTTGCAGCTAACTATGGCTACACCTTC.

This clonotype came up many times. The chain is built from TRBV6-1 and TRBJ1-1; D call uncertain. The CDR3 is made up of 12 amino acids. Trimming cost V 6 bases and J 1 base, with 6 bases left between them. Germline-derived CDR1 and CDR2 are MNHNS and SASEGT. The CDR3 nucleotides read TGTGCCAGCAGGGCGGGGAACACTGAAGCTTTCTTT. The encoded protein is CASRAGNTEAFF.

For the CDR3, the DNA is TGTGCCAGGGGCGGGGGACTAGCTGGCCACGAGCAGTACTTC. The encoded protein is CARGGGLAGHEQYF. This sequence joins TRBV2 and TRBJ2-7; 9 bases agree with TRBD2. Germline V gene sequence: CDR1 SNHLY, CDR2 FYNNEI. The V segment lost 9 bases and the J segment 5 bases; nucleotides outside the gene matches: 11. CDR3 length: 14 amino acids.

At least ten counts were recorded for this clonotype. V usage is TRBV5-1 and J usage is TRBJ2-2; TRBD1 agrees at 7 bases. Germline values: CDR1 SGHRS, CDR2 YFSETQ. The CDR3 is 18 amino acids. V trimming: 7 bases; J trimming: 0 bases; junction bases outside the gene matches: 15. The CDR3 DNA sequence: TGCGCCAGCTCCCCAACAGGGGTATACTTCGCGAACACCGGGGAGCTGTTTTTT. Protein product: CASSPTGVYFANTGELFF.

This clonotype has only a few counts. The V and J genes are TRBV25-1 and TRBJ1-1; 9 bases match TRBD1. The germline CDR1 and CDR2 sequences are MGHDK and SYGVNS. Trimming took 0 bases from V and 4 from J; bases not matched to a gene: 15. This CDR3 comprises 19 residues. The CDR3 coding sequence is TGTGCCAGCAGTGAATATAGGGCGGACAGGGGCAGGGGTGGCACTGAAGCTTTCTTT. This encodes CASSEYRADRGRGGTEAFF.

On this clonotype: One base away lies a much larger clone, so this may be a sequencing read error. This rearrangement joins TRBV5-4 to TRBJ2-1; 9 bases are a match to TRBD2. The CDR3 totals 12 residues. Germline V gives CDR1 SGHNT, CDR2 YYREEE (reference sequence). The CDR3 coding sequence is TGTGCCAGCAGCTTGGGACTAGCGGAACAGCTCTTC. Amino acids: CASSLGLAEQLF.

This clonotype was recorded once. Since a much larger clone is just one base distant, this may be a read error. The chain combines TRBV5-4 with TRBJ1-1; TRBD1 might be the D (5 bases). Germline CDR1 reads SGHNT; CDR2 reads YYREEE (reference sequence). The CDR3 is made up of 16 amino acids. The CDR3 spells CASSSSLQGGGTEALF. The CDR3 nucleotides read TGTGCCAGCAGCAGCTCCCTCCAGGGTGGAGGCACTGAAGCTCTCTTT. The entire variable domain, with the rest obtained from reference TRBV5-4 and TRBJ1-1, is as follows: ETGVTQSPTHLIKTRGQQVTLRCSSQSGHNTVSWYQQALGQGPQFIFQYYREEENGRGNFPPRFSGLQFPNYSSELNVNALELDDSALYLCASSSSLQGGGTEALFGQGTRLTVV.

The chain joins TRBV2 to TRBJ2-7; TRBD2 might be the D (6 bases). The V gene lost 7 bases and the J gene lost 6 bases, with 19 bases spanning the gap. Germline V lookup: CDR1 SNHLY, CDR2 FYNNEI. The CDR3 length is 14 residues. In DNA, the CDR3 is TGTGCCAGCAACCTCTCCGGGGGTGGAGGCGAGCAGTACTTC. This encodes CASNLSGGGGEQYF.

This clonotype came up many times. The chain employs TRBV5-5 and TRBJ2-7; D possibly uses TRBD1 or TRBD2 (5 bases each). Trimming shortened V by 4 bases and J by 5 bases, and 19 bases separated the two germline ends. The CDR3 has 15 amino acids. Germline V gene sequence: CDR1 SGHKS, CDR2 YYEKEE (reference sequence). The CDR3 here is CASSPAGGGGNEQYF. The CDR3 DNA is TGTGCCAGCAGCCCCGCGGGTGGGGGTGGGAACGAGCAGTACTTC. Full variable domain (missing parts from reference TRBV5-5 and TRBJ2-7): DAGVTQSPTHLIKTRGQQVTLRCSPISGHKSVSWYQQVLGQGPQFIFQYYEKEERGRGNFPDRFSARQFPNYSSELNVNALLLGDSALYLCASSPAGGGGNEQYFGPGTRLTVT.

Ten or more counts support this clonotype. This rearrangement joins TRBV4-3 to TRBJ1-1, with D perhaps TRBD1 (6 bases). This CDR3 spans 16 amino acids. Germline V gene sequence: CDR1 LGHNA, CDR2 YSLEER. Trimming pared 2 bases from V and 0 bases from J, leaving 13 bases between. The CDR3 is CASSQPIQGMNTEAFF. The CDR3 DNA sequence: TGCGCCAGCAGCCAACCCATACAGGGTATGAACACTGAAGCTTTCTTT.

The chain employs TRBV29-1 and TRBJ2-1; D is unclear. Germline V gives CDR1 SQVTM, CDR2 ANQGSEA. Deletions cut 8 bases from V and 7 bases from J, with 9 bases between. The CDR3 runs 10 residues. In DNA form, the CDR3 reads TGCAGCTTGGTTGGAAATGAGCAGTTCTTC. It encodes CSLVGNEQFF.

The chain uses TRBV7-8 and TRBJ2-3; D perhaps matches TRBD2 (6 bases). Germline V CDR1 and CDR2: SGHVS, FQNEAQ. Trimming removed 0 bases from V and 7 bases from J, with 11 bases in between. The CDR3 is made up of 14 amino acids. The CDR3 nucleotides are TGTGCCAGCAGCTTAGCAACTAGCTCCCATACGCAGTATTTT. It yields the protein CASSLATSSHTQYF.

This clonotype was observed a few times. DNA for the CDR3: TGCAGCTTGCTAAGTGCGGGGAGCTCCTACAATGAGCAGTTCTTC. Translating it yields CSLLSAGSSYNEQFF. The chain is built from TRBV29-1 and TRBJ2-1; tentative D call: TRBD2 (6 bases). This CDR3 region has 15 residues. Between the trimmed V and J ends, which lost 8 bases and 0 bases, there was a span of 17 bases. CDR1 and CDR2 from the germline V gene are SQVTM and ANQGSEA.

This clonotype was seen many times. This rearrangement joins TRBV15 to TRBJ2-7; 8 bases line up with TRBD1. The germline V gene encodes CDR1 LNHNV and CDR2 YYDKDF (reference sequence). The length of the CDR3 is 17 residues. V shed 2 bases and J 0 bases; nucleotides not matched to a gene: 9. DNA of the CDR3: TGTGCCACCAGCAGATCGATCGGACAGGGACTCTCCTACGAGCAGTACTTC. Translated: CATSRSIGQGLSYEQYF.

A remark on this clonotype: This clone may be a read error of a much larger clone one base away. The chain's CDR3 is CASSYLGGGEQSV. The CDR3 bases are TGTGCCAGCAGCTACCTTGGGGGTGGGGAGCAGTCCGTC. The chain employs TRBV5-8 and TRBJ2-7, with D perhaps matching TRBD1 or TRBD2 (5 bases each). In germline, CDR1 is SGHTS, CDR2 YDEGEE. The CDR3 runs 13 residues.

The CDR3 bases are TGTGCCAGCCAAGGGGACAGGAACAACTATGGCTACACCTTC. It is translated as CASQGDRNNYGYTF. J is TRBJ1-2 and V is TRBV10-3; the match to TRBD1 covers 8 bases. In germline, CDR1 is ENHRY, CDR2 SYGVKD. V gave up 10 bases and J gave up 2 bases; unmatched junction bases: 9. This CDR3 has 14 amino acids.

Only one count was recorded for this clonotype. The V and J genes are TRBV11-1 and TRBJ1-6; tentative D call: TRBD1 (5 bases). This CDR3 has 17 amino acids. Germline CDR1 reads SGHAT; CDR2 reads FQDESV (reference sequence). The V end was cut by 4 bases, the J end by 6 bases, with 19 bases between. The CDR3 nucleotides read TGTGCCAGCAGCTCTGACAGCGCCATAATGCTTAATTCACCCCTCCACTTT. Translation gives CASSSDSAIMLNSPLHF.